This TCR beta chain was recovered during a study of blood T cell repertoires in COVID-19. The overall study: Acute and convalescent COVID-19 specimens originated in the United States, Italy and Spain. T cells, B-cell-depleted T cells, or PBMCs provided the cDNA or gDNA that served as material.

This table comes from immunoSEQ multiplex PCR, and its TCRdb copy is limited to in-frame clones, with some not included. This sample carries just under 50,000 clones, roughly 88% of them seen once, and the ten largest clones take 7.6%. CDR1 SGHTA and CDR2 FQGTGA come from the germline V gene. V dropped 2 bases and J dropped 2 bases, with 10 bases sitting between them. The CDR3 totals 15 residues. The sequence came from a human donor in a cohort sampled during active COVID-19. The sequencing sample was made of peripheral blood. V is TRBV7-3 and J is TRBJ1-3; D is perhaps TRBD1 (6 bases). CDR3 protein: CASSLFAGAGNTIYF. The CDR3 DNA reads as TGTGCCAGCAGCTTATTTGCAGGGGCTGGAAACACCATATATTTT.